The clone carrying this T cell receptor beta chain was detected ten times or more. Its target is not known. Germline lookup yields CDR1 MNHEY and CDR2 SVGAGI. V was pared by 7 bases and J by 5 bases, with 17 bases between. The CDR3 extends over 14 amino acids. This sample is part of a study of human T cells and chemical hapten exposure. Turning to the study itself: Per-sample TCR yield variation was attributed mainly to small pooled library volume differences. Study-wide points: TCRs exceeding 1 in 1000 frequency stayed unchanged with DPC sensitization.

It was from unfractionated whole blood that total RNA was extracted. It was the library that attached unique molecular identifiers to individual cDNA molecules. Original data processing: Per sample, the median was about 95,000 TCRs, with values from roughly 23,000 to 640,000. TCRdb itself ran the 5' RACE reads through MiXCR, one entry per CDR3 protein. TCRdb, rather than the study authors, made the V and J calls. The sample holds about 80,000 distinct CDR3 sequences, approximately 7.7% seen once. The rearrangement joins TRBV6-5 to TRBJ2-5, with D perhaps assigned TRBD1 or TRBD2 (5 bases each). This TCR derives from a male donor in good health. The CDR3 DNA sequence: TGTGCCAGCACCCGATTTTTGGGGGTTGAGACCCAGTACTTC. Amino acid sequence: CASTRFLGVETQYF.